The 28 T cell receptor beta chains listed next were all sequenced from one sample in a study of chemoradiotherapy in HPV16-positive cancers. Here immunoSEQ multiplex PCR was the method, and the copy in TCRdb shows in-frame clones only, minus some. Counted here are several thousand clones, around 80% occurring once; the ten biggest clones make up approximately 6%. Sequenced here: tumor tissue, sampled from a patient who underwent chemoradiotherapy. Source of these receptors: a human donor with HPV-associated anogenital cancer.

The rearrangement links TRBV6-5 to TRBJ1-1, with no clear D. The V and J ends lost 6 bases and 3 bases respectively, with 17 bases between them. Germline loops: CDR1 MNHEY, CDR2 SVGAGI. The CDR3 covers 15 residues. This chain's CDR3 is CASSNSYTGDTEAFF. CDR3 in DNA: TGTGCCAGCAGCAACTCATACACCGGTGACACTGAAGCTTTCTTT.

The chain recombines TRBV12-5 with TRBJ2-3; no firm D call. Germline V gene sequence: CDR1 LGHNT, CDR2 FRNRAP. The CDR3 is 14 amino acids. V lost 2 bases, J lost 6 bases, and 12 bases lay in between. CDR3: CASGLMSPVDTQYF. The CDR3 DNA sequence: TGTGCTAGTGGTTTGATGTCGCCGGTGGATACGCAGTATTTT.

The V call is TRBV6-5, the J call TRBJ2-7; TRBD1 agrees at 11 bases. Losses at the gene ends were 4 bases for V and 0 bases for J; bases not matched to a gene: 5. CDR3 length: 16 residues. Germline CDR1 MNHEY, CDR2 SVGAGI. CDR3 residues: CASSSGTGGYSYEQYF. The CDR3 DNA reads TGTGCCAGCAGTTCCGGGACAGGGGGTTACTCCTACGAGCAGTACTTC.

The chain has TRBV2 and TRBJ1-2, with 9 bases fitting TRBD1. The germline V gene has CDR1 SNHLY and CDR2 FYNNEI. V dropped 7 bases and J dropped 6; count of bases not matched to a gene: 6. The CDR3 runs to 13 residues. The CDR3 bases are TGTGCCAGCATGGGACAGGGATTGAATGGCTACACCTTC. Translated: CASMGQGLNGYTF.

Worth noting for this clone: Other DNA sequences in this specimen translate into the identical CDR3. The chain joins TRBV25-1 to TRBJ1-1, with a tentative D call TRBD1 (5 bases). Per the germline V gene, CDR1 is MGHDK and CDR2 is SYGVNS. The length of the CDR3 is 15 residues. The V end lost 3 bases, the J end lost 0 bases, and 11 bases lay between the germline ends. The DNA of the CDR3 is TGTGCCAGCAGTGAGGGACCTAGGGTGAACACTGAAGCTTTCTTT. Its translation: CASSEGPRVNTEAFF.

The CDR3 DNA sequence: TGTGCCAGCAGTTACCGCCCTTGGGGGCCCCAGCATTTT. Its protein is CASSYRPWGPQHF. This chain joins TRBV6-5 and TRBJ1-5, with unresolved D. Trimming took 2 bases from V and 9 from J, leaving 11 bases between them. The length of the CDR3 is 13 residues. Germline V gene data show CDR1 as MNHEY and CDR2 as SVGAGI.

The chain employs TRBV2 and TRBJ2-1; TRBD1 might be the D (6 bases). CDR3 size: 13 residues. Per the germline V gene, CDR1 is SNHLY and CDR2 is FYNNEI. Deletions cut 4 bases from V and 3 bases from J, with 7 bases between. The CDR3, as DNA: TGTGCCAGCAGTGGGGACAACTACAATGAGCAGTTCTTC. Translating gives CASSGDNYNEQFF.

The chain is built from TRBV5-4 and TRBJ1-2; TRBD1 matches at 8 bases. This CDR3 comprises 14 residues. V lost 3 bases to trimming and J lost 4 bases; unmatched junction nucleotides: 5. Germline V gene data show CDR1 as SGHNT and CDR2 as YYREEE (reference sequence). CDR3 loop: CASSSGQGSYGYTF. The CDR3 DNA follows: TGTGCCAGCAGCTCCGGACAGGGAAGCTATGGCTACACCTTC.

The chain carries TRBV21-1 and TRBJ1-1; the DNA was not compared with TRBD1, the D call given in the table. TRBV21-1 is a listed pseudogene. There are 16 residues in the CDR3. CDR3 protein: CASSKGGVFLNTEAFF. The DNA of the CDR3 is TGTGCCAGCAGCAAAGGGGGCGTGTTTCTGAACACTGAAGCTTTCTTT.

The V and J genes are TRBV29-1 and TRBJ2-2; the match to TRBD2 covers 15 bases. CDR3 length equals 16 residues. The trim removed 7 bases at V and 4 bases at J, leaving 7 bases unmatched. Germline assignment: CDR1 SQVTM and CDR2 ANQGSEA. The CDR3 reads CSAGLAGGPSTGELFF. Here the CDR3 DNA reads TGCAGCGCCGGACTAGCGGGAGGGCCAAGCACCGGGGAGCTGTTTTTT.

This sequence joins TRBV7-9 and TRBJ2-3, with D hard to call. The CDR3 is made up of 15 amino acids. The V gene lost 1 base and the J gene lost 0 bases, with 8 bases spanning the gap. Germline V lookup: CDR1 SEHNR, CDR2 FQNEAQ (reference sequence). Written as DNA, the CDR3 is TGTGCCAGCAGCTTAGAGAGCTTTAGCACAGATACGCAGTATTTT. Its protein product is CASSLESFSTDTQYF.

This clone has a single count. The CDR3 DNA sequence: TGTGCCAGCAGTGAAGGACAGGTCGAAAAACTGTTTTTT. As protein: CASSEGQVEKLFF. This rearrangement joins TRBV6-1 to TRBJ1-4, with D possibly matching TRBD1 (6 bases). Per the germline V gene, CDR1 is MNHNS and CDR2 is SASEGT. The CDR3 covers 13 residues. V lost 1 base to trimming and J lost 8 bases, with 8 bases between them.

DNA of the CDR3: TGCGCCAGCAGCTTATGGGGGGGAAACACCGGGGAGCTGTTTTTT. Protein product: CASSLWGGNTGELFF. The V call is TRBV5-1, the J call TRBJ2-2, with 7 bases that match TRBD2. Germline lookup yields CDR1 SGHRS and CDR2 YFSETQ. The V and J ends lost 2 bases and 2 bases, in that order; junction bases with no gene match: 3. The CDR3 has 15 residues.

The V call is TRBV6-5, the J call TRBJ1-4, with unresolved D. The germline V and J ends were trimmed by 0 bases and 0 bases, with 8 bases remaining between them. Germline V gene sequence: CDR1 MNHEY, CDR2 SVGAGI. This CDR3 contains 16 residues. This CDR3 is CASSYSGFATNEKLFF. The DNA for the CDR3 is TGTGCCAGCAGTTACTCAGGCTTTGCAACTAATGAAAAACTGTTTTTT.

This chain links TRBV5-4 with TRBJ2-6; the D is unclear. Germline assignment: CDR1 SGHNT and CDR2 YYREEE (reference sequence). The CDR3 is 16 amino acids. Trimming pared 4 bases from V and 0 bases from J, leaving 11 bases between. The CDR3 loop is CASSPKSSSGANVLTF. The CDR3 coding sequence is TGTGCCAGCAGCCCCAAATCAAGCTCTGGGGCCAACGTCCTGACTTTC.

The chain couples TRBV7-3 to TRBJ1-1; D is perhaps TRBD1 (5 bases). From germline, CDR1 is SGHTA and CDR2 FQGTGA. V shed 2 bases and J shed 4 bases, with 8 bases lying between them. The length of the CDR3 is 13 residues. The CDR3 nucleotides read TGTGCCAGCAGCTTACCAGGGAGCACTGAAGCTTTCTTT. It encodes CASSLPGSTEAFF.

This clone was detected a few times. The chain joins TRBV7-3 to TRBJ1-5; no clear D. The V and J ends lost 0 bases and 0 bases respectively, with 3 bases between them. From germline, CDR1 is SGHTA and CDR2 FQGTGA. There are 14 residues in the CDR3. DNA for the CDR3: TGTGCCAGCAGCTTAACGGCTAGCAATCAGCCCCAGCATTTT. As protein: CASSLTASNQPQHF.

The V call is TRBV10-3, the J call TRBJ1-1; 7 positions match TRBD1. CDR3 size: 17 residues. The germline gives CDR1 ENHRY, CDR2 SYGVKD. Trimming at V came to 7 bases and at J to 1 base, leaving 15 bases not matched to a gene. The CDR3 spells CAITSGGGGAGNTEAFF. For the CDR3, the DNA is TGTGCCATCACCTCTGGAGGAGGGGGCGCGGGGAACACTGAAGCTTTCTTT.

The CDR3 nucleotides are TGTGCCATCAGACGACAGGGTTTGACCACTGAAGCTTTCTTT. Amino acid sequence: CAIRRQGLTTEAFF. The chain combines TRBV10-3 with TRBJ1-1, with 7 bases fitting TRBD1. CDR1 is ENHRY and CDR2 is SYGVKD in the germline V gene. V lost 6 bases to trimming and J lost 4 bases; unmatched junction nucleotides: 8. This CDR3 has 14 amino acids.

The gene calls are TRBV10-2 and TRBJ2-7; D possibly corresponds to TRBD1 (6 bases). V lost 2 bases and J lost 1, with 15 bases in between. Germline V gene data show CDR1 as WSHSY and CDR2 as SAAADI. The CDR3 runs to 16 residues. The CDR3 here is CASSEPGELGSYEQYF. The CDR3 DNA reads as TGCGCCAGCAGTGAGCCAGGGGAGTTGGGGTCCTACGAGCAGTACTTC.

The genes are TRBV6-1 and TRBJ2-7; a possible D gene is TRBD1 (6 bases). The germline V gene encodes CDR1 MNHNS and CDR2 SASEGT. Trimming removed 4 bases from V and 6 bases from J, with 10 bases in between. The CDR3 is 12 residues long. This CDR3 is CASSVWGREQYF. Written as DNA, the CDR3 is TGTGCCAGCAGTGTCTGGGGGCGCGAGCAGTACTTC.

J is TRBJ2-3 and V is TRBV27; D gene uncertain. Germline V lookup: CDR1 MNHEY, CDR2 SMNVEV (reference sequence). The CDR3 totals 14 residues. V lost 0 bases to trimming and J lost 0 bases, with 4 bases between them. In DNA, the CDR3 is TGTGCCAGCAGTTTATCCGGGAGCACAGATACGCAGTATTTT. As protein: CASSLSGSTDTQYF.

Only a few counts were recorded for this clone. The J gene is TRBJ2-7, the V gene TRBV2; 8 bases align to TRBD1. Per the germline V gene, CDR1 is SNHLY and CDR2 is FYNNEI. V lost 5 bases to trimming and J lost 6 bases; unmatched junction nucleotides: 15. This CDR3 region has 16 residues. This CDR3 is CASSLQGGTLGGEQYF. CDR3 DNA: TGTGCCAGCAGTCTACAGGGGGGTACTCTTGGTGGCGAGCAGTACTTC.

The rearrangement links TRBV7-2 to TRBJ1-5; TRBD1 is a possible D gene (5 bases). There are 13 residues in the CDR3. The V gene lost 8 bases and the J gene lost 7 bases, with 15 bases spanning the gap. In germline, CDR1 is SGHTA, CDR2 FQGNSA. The CDR3, as DNA: TGTGCCAGCCAAGAGCAGGGTGGCCAGCCCCAGCATTTT. Protein product: CASQEQGGQPQHF.

This clone is a singleton in its sample. This chain connects TRBV14 to TRBJ2-1; D is unclear. Looked up from germline, CDR1 is SGHDN and CDR2 is FVKESK. The CDR3 extends over 11 amino acids. V dropped 8 bases and J dropped 6 bases, with 8 bases sitting between them. The CDR3 DNA sequence: TGTGCCAGCGCCCTACGCAATGAGCAGTTCTTC. The encoded protein is CASALRNEQFF.

This sequence joins TRBV7-2 and TRBJ1-2; 10 bases fit TRBD1. Germline CDR1 reads SGHTA; CDR2 reads FQGNSA. Losses at the gene ends were 6 bases for V and 4 bases for J; bases not matched to a gene: 8. This CDR3 region has 15 residues. CDR3 in amino acids: CASSPTGGQGYGYTF. The DNA of the CDR3 is TGTGCCAGCAGTCCGACAGGGGGCCAAGGCTATGGCTACACCTTC.

The J gene is TRBJ2-1, the V gene TRBV10-3, with TRBD2 identical over 7 bases. V gave up 3 bases and J gave up 0 bases; unmatched junction bases: 8. The CDR3 is 17 residues long. CDR1 is ENHRY and CDR2 is SYGVKD in the germline V gene. CDR3: CAISDAGVTSSYNEQFF. DNA of the CDR3: TGTGCCATCAGTGACGCGGGGGTCACCAGCTCCTACAATGAGCAGTTCTTC.

This chain joins TRBV25-1 and TRBJ1-2; TRBD1 might be the D (6 bases). Germline V gives CDR1 MGHDK, CDR2 SYGVNS. Between the trimmed V and J ends, which lost 3 bases and 6 bases, there was a span of 17 bases. CDR3 length: 15 amino acids. This chain's CDR3 is CASSEPGQAYDGYTF. CDR3 coding DNA: TGTGCCAGCAGTGAGCCGGGACAAGCCTATGATGGCTACACCTTC.